The 9 T cell receptor beta chains in this list originate from one sample, sequenced in a study of blood T cell repertoires in COVID-19. Measured with immunoSEQ multiplex PCR; TCRdb has only the in-frame clones, and not every one. The table has some 62,000 clones, approximately 79% seen once. Material for sequencing was peripheral blood. The origin of the receptors is a man in his sixties with acute or convalescent COVID-19.

The CDR3 is CASSYQGGNTEAFF. In DNA, the CDR3 is TGTGCCAGCAGTTACCAGGGAGGGAACACTGAAGCTTTCTTT. The V call is TRBV6-6, the J call TRBJ1-1; D perhaps matches TRBD1 (5 bases). This CDR3 region has 14 residues. Trimming removed 2 bases from V and 1 base from J, with 8 bases in between. The germline gives CDR1 MNHNY, CDR2 SVGAGI (reference sequence).

The chain combines TRBV29-1 with TRBJ1-5, with D perhaps TRBD1 (6 bases). V was pared by 7 bases and J by 5 bases, with 18 bases between. This CDR3 contains 14 residues. CDR1 SQVTM and CDR2 ANQGSEA come from the germline V gene. The chain's CDR3 is CSAAQGDGDQPQHF. For the CDR3, the DNA is TGCAGCGCCGCACAGGGTGATGGTGATCAGCCCCAGCATTTT.

This chain links TRBV19 with TRBJ1-3, with D possibly being TRBD1 (5 bases). Germline CDR1 is LNHDA and CDR2 is SQIVND (reference sequence). The V gene lost 7 bases and the J gene lost 0 bases, with 16 bases spanning the gap. CDR3 length: 16 amino acids. The CDR3: CASTSGRRYSGNTIYF. As DNA, the CDR3 is TGTGCCAGTACCTCAGGGCGTCGATACTCTGGAAACACCATATATTTT.

This clone was recorded only once. CDR3 DNA sequence: TGTGCCAGCAGTGGAGCCGGGACAGGGGGCTCGGCTAATGAAAAACTGTTTTTT. Protein product: CASSGAGTGGSANEKLFF. The chain recombines TRBV28 with TRBJ1-4; TRBD1 aligns across 12 bases. In germline, CDR1 is MDHEN, CDR2 SYDVKM. The J segment lost 3 bases and the V segment lost 5 bases, leaving 10 bases of the junction unmatched. The CDR3 consists of 18 residues.

The chain employs TRBV6-6 and TRBJ2-3; 7 bases fit TRBD1. The CDR3 has 16 residues. Germline loops: CDR1 MNHNY, CDR2 SVGAGI (reference sequence). With 5 bases clipped from V and 2 bases from J, the junction kept 10 bases outside the gene matches. In DNA, the CDR3 is TGTGCCAGCAGTCGACAGGGACAGAGTTACACAGATACGCAGTATTTT. As protein: CASSRQGQSYTDTQYF.

CDR3 nucleotide sequence: TGTGCCTGGAGTAAGGGGTTGGGGCAGCCCCAGCATTTT. This encodes CAWSKGLGQPQHF. The J gene is TRBJ1-5, the V gene TRBV30; D possibly corresponds to TRBD1 (5 bases). This CDR3 comprises 13 residues. The germline CDR1 and CDR2 sequences are GTSNPN and SVGIG (reference sequence). Trimming shortened V by 2 bases and J by 7 bases, and 12 bases separated the two germline ends.

The rearrangement uses TRBV11-2 and TRBJ2-2; 8 bases are a match to TRBD2. Looked up from germline, CDR1 is SGHAT and CDR2 is FQNNGV. This CDR3 region has 16 residues. Trimming removed 5 bases from V and 3 bases from J; junction bases left unmatched: 8. The CDR3 spells CASSPHSGSHTGELFF. The DNA for the CDR3 is TGTGCCAGCAGCCCCCACAGCGGGAGTCACACCGGGGAGCTGTTTTTT.

V gene TRBV12-3 or TRBV12-4 combines with J gene TRBJ1-2, with TRBD1 matching over 7 bases. The CDR3 spans 13 residues. After removal of 5 bases from V and 7 bases from J, the junction contained 7 bases not matched to a gene. CDR3 sequence: CASSLTGVGGYTF. CDR3 coding DNA: TGTGCCAGCAGTCTCACAGGGGTAGGTGGCTACACCTTC.

V usage is TRBV19 and J usage is TRBJ1-5; D is perhaps TRBD1 (6 bases). The CDR3 runs 15 residues. V was clipped by 10 bases and J by 4 bases, with 20 bases between them. Germline CDR1 LNHDA, CDR2 SQIVND (reference sequence). The DNA of the CDR3 is TGTGCCACAAAGAAATCAGACAGGAGAAATCAGCCCCAGCATTTT. It specifies CATKKSDRRNQPQHF.